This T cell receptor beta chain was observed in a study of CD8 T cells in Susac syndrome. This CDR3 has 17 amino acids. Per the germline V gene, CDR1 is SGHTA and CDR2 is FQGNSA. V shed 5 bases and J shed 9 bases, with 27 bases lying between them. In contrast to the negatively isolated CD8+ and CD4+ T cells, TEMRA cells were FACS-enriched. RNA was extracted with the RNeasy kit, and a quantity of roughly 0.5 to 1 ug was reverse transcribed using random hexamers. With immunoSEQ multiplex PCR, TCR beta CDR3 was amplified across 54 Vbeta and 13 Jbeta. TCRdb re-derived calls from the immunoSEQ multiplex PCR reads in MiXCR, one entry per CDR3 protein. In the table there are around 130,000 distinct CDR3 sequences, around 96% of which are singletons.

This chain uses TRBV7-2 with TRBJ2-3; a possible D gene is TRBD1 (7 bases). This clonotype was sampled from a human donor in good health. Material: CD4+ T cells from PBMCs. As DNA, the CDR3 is TGTGCCAGCAGCGTCTCCGGGACAGCTGGACTACCGGTCACGCAGTATTTT. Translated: CASSVSGTAGLPVTQYF.